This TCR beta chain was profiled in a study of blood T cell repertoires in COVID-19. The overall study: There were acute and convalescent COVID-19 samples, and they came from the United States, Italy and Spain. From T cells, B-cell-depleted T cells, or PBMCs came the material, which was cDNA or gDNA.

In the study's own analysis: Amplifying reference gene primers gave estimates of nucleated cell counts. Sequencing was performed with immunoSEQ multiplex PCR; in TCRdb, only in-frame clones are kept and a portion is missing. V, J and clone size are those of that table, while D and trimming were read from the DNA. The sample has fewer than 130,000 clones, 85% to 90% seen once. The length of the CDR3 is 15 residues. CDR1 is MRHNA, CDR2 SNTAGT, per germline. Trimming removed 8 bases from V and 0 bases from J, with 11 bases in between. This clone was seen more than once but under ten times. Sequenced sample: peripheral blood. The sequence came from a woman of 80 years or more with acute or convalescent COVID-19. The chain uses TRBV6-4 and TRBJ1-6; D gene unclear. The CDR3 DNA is TGTGCCAGCCGAGAATCCTCCTCCTATAATTCACCCCTCCACTTT. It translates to CASRESSSYNSPLHF.